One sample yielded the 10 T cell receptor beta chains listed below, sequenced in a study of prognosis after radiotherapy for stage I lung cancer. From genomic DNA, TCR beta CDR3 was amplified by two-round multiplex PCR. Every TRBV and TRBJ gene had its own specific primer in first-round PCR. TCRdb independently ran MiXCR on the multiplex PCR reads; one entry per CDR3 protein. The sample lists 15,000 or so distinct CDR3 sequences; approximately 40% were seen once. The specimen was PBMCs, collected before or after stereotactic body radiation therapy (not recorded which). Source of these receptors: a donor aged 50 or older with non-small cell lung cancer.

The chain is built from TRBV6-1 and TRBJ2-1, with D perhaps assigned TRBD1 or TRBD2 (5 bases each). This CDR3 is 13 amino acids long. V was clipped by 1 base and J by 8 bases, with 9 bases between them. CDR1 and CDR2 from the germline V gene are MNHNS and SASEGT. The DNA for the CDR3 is TGTGCCAGCAGTGAAGTTTGGGGGTATGAGCAGTTCTTC. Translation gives CASSEVWGYEQFF.

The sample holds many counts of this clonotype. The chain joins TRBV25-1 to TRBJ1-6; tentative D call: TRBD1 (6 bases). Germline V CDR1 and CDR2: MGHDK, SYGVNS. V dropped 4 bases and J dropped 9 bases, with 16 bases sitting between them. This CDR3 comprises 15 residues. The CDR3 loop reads CASSALGTNSSPLHF. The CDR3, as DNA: TGTGCCAGCAGTGCCCTCGGGACAAACTCTTCACCCCTCCACTTT.

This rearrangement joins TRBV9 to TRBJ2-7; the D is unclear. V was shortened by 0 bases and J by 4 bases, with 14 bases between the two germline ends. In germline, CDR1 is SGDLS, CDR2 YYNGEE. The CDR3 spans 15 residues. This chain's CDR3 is CASSVGPGWEYEQYF. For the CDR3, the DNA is TGTGCCAGCAGCGTAGGTCCTGGATGGGAATACGAGCAGTACTTC.

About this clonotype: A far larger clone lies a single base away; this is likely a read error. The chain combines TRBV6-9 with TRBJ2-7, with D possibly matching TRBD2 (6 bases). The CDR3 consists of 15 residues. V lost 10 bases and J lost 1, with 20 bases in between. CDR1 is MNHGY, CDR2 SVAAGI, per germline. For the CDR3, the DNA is TGTGCCATCCAAGCGGGCCCGGAGGGATCCTACGAGCAGTACTTC. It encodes CAIQAGPEGSYEQYF.

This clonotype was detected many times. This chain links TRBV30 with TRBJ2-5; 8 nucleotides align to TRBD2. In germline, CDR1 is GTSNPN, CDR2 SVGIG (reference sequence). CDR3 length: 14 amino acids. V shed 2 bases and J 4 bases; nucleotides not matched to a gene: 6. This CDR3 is CAWSRSGSRETQYF. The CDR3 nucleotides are TGTGCCTGGAGTCGGAGCGGGAGTAGAGAGACCCAGTACTTC. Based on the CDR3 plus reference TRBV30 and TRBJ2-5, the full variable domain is SQTIHQWPATLVQPVGSPLSLECTVEGTSNPNLYWYRQAAGRGLQLLFYSVGIGQISSEVPQNLSASRPQDRQFILSSKKLLLSDSGFYLCAWSRSGSRETQYFGPGTRLLVL.

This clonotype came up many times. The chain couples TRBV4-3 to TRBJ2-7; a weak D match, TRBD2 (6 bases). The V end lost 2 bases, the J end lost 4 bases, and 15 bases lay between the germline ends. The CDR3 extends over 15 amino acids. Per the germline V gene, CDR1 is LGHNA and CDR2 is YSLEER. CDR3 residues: CASSQSGGEGYEQYF. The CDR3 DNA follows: TGCGCCAGCAGCCAAAGTGGCGGGGAAGGTTACGAGCAGTACTTC.

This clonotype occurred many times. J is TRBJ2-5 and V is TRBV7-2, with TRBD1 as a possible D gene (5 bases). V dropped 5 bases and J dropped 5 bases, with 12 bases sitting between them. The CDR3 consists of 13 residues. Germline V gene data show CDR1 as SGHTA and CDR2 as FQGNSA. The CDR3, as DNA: TGTGCCAGCAGCCTAGGGGCGTGGGAGACCCAGTACTTC. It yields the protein CASSLGAWETQYF.

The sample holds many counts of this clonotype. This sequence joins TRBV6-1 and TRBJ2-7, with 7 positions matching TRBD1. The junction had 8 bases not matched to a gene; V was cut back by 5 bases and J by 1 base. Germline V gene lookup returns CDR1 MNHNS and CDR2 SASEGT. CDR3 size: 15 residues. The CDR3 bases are TGTGCCAGCAGTCCTTTTCGGGACAGATCCTACGAGCAGTACTTC. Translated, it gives CASSPFRDRSYEQYF.

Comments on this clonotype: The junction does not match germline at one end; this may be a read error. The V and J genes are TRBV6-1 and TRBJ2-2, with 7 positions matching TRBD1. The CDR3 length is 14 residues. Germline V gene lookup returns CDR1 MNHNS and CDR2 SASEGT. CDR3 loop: CASSDRGNTGELSF. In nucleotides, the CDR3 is TGTGCCAGCAGTGACAGGGGGAACACCGGGGAGCTGTCTTTT.

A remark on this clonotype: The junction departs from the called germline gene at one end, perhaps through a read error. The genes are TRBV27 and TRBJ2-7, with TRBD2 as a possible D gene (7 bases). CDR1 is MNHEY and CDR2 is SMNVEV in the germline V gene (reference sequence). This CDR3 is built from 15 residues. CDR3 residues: CAISLYGGRRGDQYF. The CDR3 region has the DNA TGTGCCATCAGTTTATACGGGGGCCGCCGGGGGGATCAGTACTTC.